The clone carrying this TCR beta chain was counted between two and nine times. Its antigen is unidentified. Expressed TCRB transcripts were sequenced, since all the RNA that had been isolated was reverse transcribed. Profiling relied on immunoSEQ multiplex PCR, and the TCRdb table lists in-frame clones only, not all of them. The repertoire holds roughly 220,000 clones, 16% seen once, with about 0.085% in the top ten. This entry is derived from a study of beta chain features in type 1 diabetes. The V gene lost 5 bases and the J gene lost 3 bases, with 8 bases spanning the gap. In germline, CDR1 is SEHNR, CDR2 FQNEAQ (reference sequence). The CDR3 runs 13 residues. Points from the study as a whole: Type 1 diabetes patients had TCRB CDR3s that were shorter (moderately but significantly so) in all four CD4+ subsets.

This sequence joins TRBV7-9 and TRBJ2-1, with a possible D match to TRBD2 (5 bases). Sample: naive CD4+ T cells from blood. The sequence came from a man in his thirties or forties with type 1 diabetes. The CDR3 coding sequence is TGTGCCAGCAGCCCGGGAATCTACAATGAGCAGTTCTTC. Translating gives CASSPGIYNEQFF.